The rows below give T cell receptor beta chains drawn from one sample of a study of CD8 T cells in ankylosing spondylitis. TCRdb redid the calling of the 5' RACE reads with MiXCR, one entry per CDR3 protein. The table records about 240,000 distinct CDR3 sequences, 8% to 9.5% of them present only once. Source material: blood, either unsorted or a sorted T cell fraction (not recorded which). Source of these receptors: a male donor with ankylosing spondylitis or in good health (not recorded which). Both conserved end residues are part of each CDR3. A D gene is named only where the DNA matches it firmly. Clone sizes are given selectively: once, few, many, or a class where the clone is expanded.

D gene	J gene	clone size	V gene	CDR3 protein	CDR3 DNA
.	TRBJ2-5	many	TRBV3-1	CASSRNRMETQYF	TGTGCCAGCAGCCGGAACAGGATGGAGACCCAGTACTTC
.	TRBJ1-1	few	TRBV29-1	CSVEERTLTPNTEAFF	TGCAGCGTTGAAGAAAGGACGCTAACGCCAAACACTGAAGCTTTCTTT
.	TRBJ2-3	many	TRBV20-1	CSALDSAGYLKQYF	TGCAGTGCTCTCGATTCCGCCGGGTATCTGAAGCAGTATTTT
TRBD2	TRBJ2-3	many	TRBV20-1	CSASPSGVNTDTQYF	TGCAGTGCTAGCCCTAGCGGGGTGAACACAGATACGCAGTATTTT
TRBD1	TRBJ2-7	.	TRBV18	CASSPGQGSIYEQYF	TGTGCCAGCTCTCCGGGACAGGGGTCAATCTACGAGCAGTACTTC
TRBD1	TRBJ1-5	many	TRBV27	CASSSGTGEIPQHF	TGTGCCAGCAGCTCCGGGACAGGGGAGATCCCCCAGCATTTT
.	TRBJ2-2	.	TRBV5-5	CASSLSQGGTGELFF	TGTGCCAGCAGCTTGTCTCAGGGTGGCACCGGGGAGCTGTTTTTT
.	TRBJ1-3	many	TRBV7-8	CASSLGGRASGNTIYF	TGTGCCAGCAGCTTAGGAGGCAGGGCCTCTGGAAACACCATATATTTT
TRBD2	TRBJ2-2	.	TRBV15	CATSLAGGYTGELFF	TGTGCCACCAGCCTAGCGGGAGGGTACACCGGGGAGCTGTTTTTT
TRBD1	TRBJ1-2	.	TRBV11-2	CASSGDRGIYGYTF	TGTGCCAGCAGCGGGGACAGGGGAATCTATGGCTACACCTTC
.	TRBJ2-2	.	TRBV12-3/TRBV12-4	CASRPPVTGELFF	TGTGCCAGCAGACCACCAGTCACCGGGGAGCTGTTTTTT
.	TRBJ1-1	many	TRBV7-2	CASSAGQRSTEAFF	TGTGCCAGCAGCGCAGGACAGAGGAGCACTGAAGCTTTCTTT
.	TRBJ1-5	few	TRBV6-5	CASSYGANQPQHF	TGTGCCAGCAGTTACGGGGCAAATCAGCCCCAGCATTTT
TRBD1	TRBJ2-6	.	TRBV7-3	CASSLTGTGAISGANVLTF	TGTGCCAGCAGCTTAACAGGGACAGGGGCTATCTCTGGGGCCAACGTCCTGACTTTC
TRBD2	TRBJ2-3	.	TRBV5-1	CASSSRAGLAGGKGADTQYF	TGCGCCAGCAGCTCCCGCGCTGGACTAGCGGGGGGTAAGGGGGCAGATACGCAGTATTTT
.	TRBJ2-3	many	TRBV7-9	CASSSLEIADADTQYF	TGTGCCAGCAGCAGCTTAGAAATTGCAGATGCCGATACGCAGTATTTT
.	TRBJ2-1	many	TRBV29-1	CSVELRDVEQFF	TGCAGCGTTGAATTGCGGGACGTTGAGCAGTTCTTC
.	TRBJ1-1	many	TRBV6-1	CASSLVGGIEAFF	TGTGCCAGCTCCCTTGTGGGGGGCATTGAAGCTTTCTTT
.	TRBJ2-5	many	TRBV7-9	CASSLGDHQETQYF	TGTGCCAGCAGCTTAGGGGACCATCAAGAGACCCAGTACTTC
.	TRBJ1-2	many	TRBV6-1	CASRQGLANYGYTF	TGTGCCAGCAGGCAGGGCCTAGCTAACTATGGCTACACCTTC
.	TRBJ2-5	many	TRBV20-1	CSADDRLGPEETQYF	TGCAGTGCGGACGACAGGTTAGGGCCTGAAGAGACCCAGTACTTC
TRBD2	TRBJ2-5	.	TRBV5-1	CASSLLGTSGGQETQYF	TGCGCCAGCAGCTTGCTGGGGACTAGCGGGGGCCAAGAGACCCAGTACTTC
.	TRBJ2-7	many	TRBV10-3	CAISGGINYEQYF	TGTGCCATCAGTGGAGGGATAAACTACGAGCAGTACTTC
TRBD2	TRBJ2-7	few	TRBV5-1	CASSLGPTSLGLASPYEQYF	TGCGCCAGCAGCTTGGGGCCTACCTCCCTCGGACTAGCGTCACCCTACGAGCAGTACTTC
.	TRBJ1-5	many	TRBV5-1	CASSLGPNSNQPQHF	TGCGCCAGCAGCTTGGGTCCGAATAGCAATCAGCCCCAGCATTTT
.	TRBJ1-1	many	TRBV29-1	CSYGGDTEAFF	TGCAGCTATGGGGGGGATACTGAAGCTTTCTTT
.	TRBJ1-2	many	TRBV2	CASTPSGDYGYTF	TGTGCCAGCACTCCGAGCGGGGACTATGGCTACACCTTC
.	TRBJ1-6	many	TRBV14	CASSHGAYNSPLHF	TGTGCCAGCAGTCATGGCGCCTATAATTCACCCCTCCACTTT
TRBD2	TRBJ2-1	many	TRBV20-1	CSAQREGNPNEQFF	TGCAGTGCTCAGCGGGAGGGAAACCCGAATGAGCAGTTCTTC
TRBD2	TRBJ2-1	many	TRBV12-3/TRBV12-4	CASSLLALAGAEQFF	TGTGCCAGCAGTTTATTGGCCCTAGCGGGAGCCGAGCAGTTCTTC
.	TRBJ2-7	few	TRBV3-1	CASSQGHRASFSYEQYF	TGTGCCAGCAGCCAAGGGCACCGGGCCTCATTCTCCTACGAGCAGTACTTC
.	TRBJ2-1	many	TRBV7-2	CASRVGEPAEQFF	TGTGCCAGCCGGGTGGGTGAACCGGCTGAGCAGTTCTTC
TRBD1	TRBJ2-1	many	TRBV6-5	CASSSRDRSNEQFF	TGTGCCAGCAGTTCCCGGGACAGAAGCAATGAGCAGTTCTTC
.	TRBJ2-7	few	TRBV7-8	CASSPPNRFHEQYF	TGTGCCAGCAGCCCCCCAAACAGGTTCCACGAGCAGTACTTC
TRBD1	TRBJ1-1	.	TRBV9	CASSVDGTGIDEAFF	TGTGCCAGCAGCGTAGACGGGACAGGTATTGATGAAGCTTTCTTT
.	TRBJ1-2	.	TRBV11-2	CASSPRGSYGYTF	TGTGCCAGCAGCCCCAGAGGAAGCTATGGCTACACCTTC
.	TRBJ2-5	many	TRBV12-3/TRBV12-4	CASSPDSHQETQYF	TGTGCCAGCAGTCCCGACAGCCACCAAGAGACCCAGTACTTC
TRBD2	TRBJ2-2	few	TRBV6-1	CASSEASGGIGELFF	TGTGCCAGCAGTGAAGCGTCGGGGGGAATCGGGGAGCTGTTTTTT
.	TRBJ2-1	many	TRBV20-1	CSAKMAGNYNEQFF	TGCAGTGCAAAGATGGCGGGAAACTACAATGAGCAGTTCTTC
TRBD1	TRBJ1-2	.	TRBV19	CASSRDRRTNYGYTF	TGTGCCAGTAGTAGGGACAGGCGGACTAACTATGGCTACACCTTC
TRBD1	TRBJ2-7	many	TRBV6-1	CASTPGQGAREQYF	TGTGCCAGCACCCCCGGACAGGGGGCGCGAGAGCAGTACTTC
.	TRBJ2-1	many	TRBV7-9	CASSRGANEQFF	TGTGCCAGCAGCCGTGGGGCCAATGAGCAGTTCTTC
.	TRBJ2-3	many	TRBV6-5	CASSYLGSRTDTQYF	TGTGCCAGCAGTTATCTTGGCTCCCGAACAGATACGCAGTATTTT
.	TRBJ1-2	.	TRBV5-4	CASGGATNYGYTF	TGTGCCAGCGGCGGGGCAACTAACTATGGCTACACCTTC
TRBD2	TRBJ2-3	many	TRBV10-3	CALGLGKTDTQYF	TGTGCCCTCGGACTAGGGAAAACAGATACGCAGTATTTT
.	TRBJ2-3	many	TRBV24-1	CATSDPAGSTHTQYF	TGTGCCACCAGTGATCCCGCTGGGAGCACACATACGCAGTATTTT
.	TRBJ1-5	many	TRBV20-1	CSARVRNQPQHF	TGCAGTGCTAGAGTTCGCAATCAGCCCCAGCATTTT
TRBD2	TRBJ2-3	.	TRBV20-1	CSARLAGGPRADTQYF	TGCAGTGCTAGACTAGCGGGGGGGCCGAGGGCAGATACGCAGTATTTT
.	TRBJ1-1	.	TRBV7-9	CASRDSLNTEAFF	TGTGCCAGCAGGGACAGCCTGAACACTGAAGCTTTCTTT
.	TRBJ1-4	many	TRBV15	CATSRDIQGNEKLFF	TGTGCCACCAGCAGAGATATCCAGGGCAATGAAAAACTGTTTTTT
.	TRBJ1-1	many	TRBV10-3	CAISPGGRDTEAFF	TGTGCCATCAGCCCGGGGGGGAGGGACACTGAAGCTTTCTTT
TRBD2	TRBJ2-1	.	TRBV7-8	CASSLAELAGGINEQFF	TGTGCCAGCAGCTTAGCGGAACTAGCGGGAGGGATCAATGAGCAGTTCTTC
TRBD1	TRBJ2-1	many	TRBV5-6	CASSLDPGQGDNEQFF	TGTGCCAGCAGCTTAGACCCGGGACAGGGGGACAATGAGCAGTTCTTC
TRBD1	TRBJ1-2	many	TRBV7-9	CASSYNRGDGYTF	TGTGCCAGCAGCTATAACAGGGGCGATGGCTACACCTTC
.	TRBJ2-7	many	TRBV10-3	CAISGALNPYEQYF	TGTGCCATCAGTGGGGCCTTAAACCCCTACGAGCAGTACTTC
TRBD1	TRBJ2-7	.	TRBV19	CASSGTGLEQYF	TGTGCCAGTAGTGGGACAGGGCTCGAGCAGTACTTC
.	TRBJ1-2	many	TRBV18	CASSPQKRSNYGYTF	TGTGCCAGCTCACCACAGAAACGGAGTAACTATGGCTACACCTTC
.	TRBJ1-1	many	TRBV11-2	CASSQTERVGTEAFF	TGTGCCAGCAGCCAAACTGAGAGGGTTGGGACTGAAGCTTTCTTT
.	TRBJ1-5	.	TRBV6-6	CASNFKGDQPQHF	TGTGCCAGCAATTTTAAAGGGGATCAGCCCCAGCATTTT
TRBD2	TRBJ2-1	many	TRBV5-1	CASSPPGLVSYNEQFF	TGCGCCAGCAGCCCCCCGGGACTAGTGTCCTACAATGAGCAGTTCTTC